Listed here are 23 T cell receptor beta chains from one sample, sequenced in a study of shared clonotypes between healthy human individuals. Sequenced by immunoSEQ multiplex PCR; TCRdb stores in-frame clones only, minus some. The table has about 2.4 million clones, over 85% seen once; the top ten hold 0.36%. Sequenced sample: naive CD4+ T cells from PBMCs. Regarding subset: CD45RA+ positively selected. The receptors originated from a man aged 18 to 29 in good health. Some clones in this sample may be carry-over from other donors' samples.

This chain links TRBV5-4 with TRBJ2-1; 7 positions match TRBD1. Trimming cost V 4 bases and J 3 bases; bases outside gene matches: 4. CDR1 is SGHNT and CDR2 is YYREEE in the germline V gene (reference sequence). The CDR3 runs to 14 residues. CDR3: CASSARQGYNEQFF. The CDR3 region has the DNA TGTGCCAGCAGCGCAAGACAGGGCTACAATGAGCAGTTCTTC.

About this clone: This sample includes further DNA sequences coding for the same CDR3. The genes are TRBV5-1 and TRBJ2-1, with TRBD2 matching over 10 bases. Germline V gene sequence: CDR1 SGHRS, CDR2 YFSETQ. The CDR3 has 15 residues. Trimming cost V 4 bases and J 5 bases; bases outside gene matches: 6. CDR3 bases: TGCGCCAGCAGCCCCCTAGCGGGAGTTAACAATGAGCAGTTCTTC. Translating gives CASSPLAGVNNEQFF.

This clone occurred a few times. The J gene is TRBJ1-1, the V gene TRBV10-3, with 7 bases lining up with TRBD1. The V gene's germline CDR1 is ENHRY and CDR2 SYGVKD. J lost 0 bases, V lost 4 bases, and 11 bases had no gene match. The CDR3 runs to 17 residues. Here the CDR3 DNA reads TGTGCCATCAGTGTGGGTCCGGGACAGCCCATGAACACTGAAGCTTTCTTT. It specifies CAISVGPGQPMNTEAFF.

This clone came up once. J is TRBJ1-2 and V is TRBV30; weak D call: TRBD1 (6 bases). There are 12 residues in the CDR3. V lost 3 bases and J lost 8, with 13 bases in between. Germline CDR1 and CDR2: GTSNPN and SVGIG (reference sequence). CDR3 region: CAWRGLDRGYTF. The CDR3 DNA is TGTGCCTGGAGAGGTTTAGACAGGGGCTACACCTTC.

This chain links TRBV19 with TRBJ1-2; D is perhaps TRBD1 (6 bases). Trimming took 3 bases from V and 7 from J, leaving 15 bases between them. The CDR3 length is 14 residues. Germline lookup yields CDR1 LNHDA and CDR2 SQIVND (reference sequence). The CDR3 DNA follows: TGTGCCAGTAGTATGTTCGACAGGATGGGTGGCTACACCTTC. Translated: CASSMFDRMGGYTF.

The gene calls are TRBV6-1 and TRBJ2-5, with 7 bases fitting TRBD1. Germline lookup yields CDR1 MNHNS and CDR2 SASEGT. The CDR3 runs to 15 residues. The junction had 14 bases not matched to a gene; V was cut back by 8 bases and J by 5 bases. In nucleotides, the CDR3 is TGTGCCAGCTATCAAAGGGGGCGCGTCATGGAGACCCAGTACTTC. This codes for CASYQRGRVMETQYF.

The rearrangement links TRBV2 to TRBJ2-3, with a possible D match to TRBD1 (5 bases). This CDR3 region has 13 residues. V lost 10 bases and J 3 bases, leaving 14 bases between the germline ends. Germline-derived CDR1 and CDR2 are SNHLY and FYNNEI. CDR3 amino acids: CATGGRVTDTQYF. CDR3 nucleotides: TGTGCCACCGGCGGCAGGGTAACAGATACGCAGTATTTT.

The rearrangement links TRBV28 to TRBJ1-3; no clear D. This CDR3 has 15 amino acids. Germline V lookup: CDR1 MDHEN, CDR2 SYDVKM. V was trimmed by 8 bases and J by 0 bases, leaving 14 bases between them. This CDR3 reads CASFDRSTSGNTIYF. Written as DNA, the CDR3 is TGTGCCAGCTTCGATAGGTCGACCTCTGGAAACACCATATATTTT.

This chain connects TRBV5-5 to TRBJ2-7; 8 bases map to TRBD2. The CDR3 consists of 14 residues. Trimming cost V 5 bases and J 0 bases; bases outside gene matches: 4. In germline, CDR1 is SGHKS, CDR2 YYEKEE (reference sequence). The DNA for the CDR3 is TGTGCCAGCAGGGGTAGCGGGACCTCCTACGAGCAGTACTTC. Translation: CASRGSGTSYEQYF.

The chain joins TRBV7-3 to TRBJ2-1, with TRBD2 matching over 14 bases. V shed 5 bases, J shed 6 bases, and the junction held 6 bases outside the gene matches. This CDR3 comprises 16 residues. Germline lookup yields CDR1 SGHTA and CDR2 FQGTGA. CDR3 sequence reads: CASSPGLAGDPNEQFF. The CDR3 DNA is TGTGCCAGCAGCCCGGGACTAGCGGGAGACCCCAATGAGCAGTTCTTC. Combining the CDR3 with reference TRBV7-3 and TRBJ2-1 gives the whole variable domain GAGVSQTPSNKVTEKGKYVELRCDPISGHTALYWYRQSLGQGPEFLIYFQGTGAADDSGLPNDRFFAVRPEGSVSTLKIQRTERGDSAVYLCASSPGLAGDPNEQFFGPGTRLTVL.

This clone was seen only once. The V and J genes are TRBV7-9 and TRBJ2-7; 7 bases map to TRBD2. The V gene's germline CDR1 is SEHNR and CDR2 FQNEAQ (reference sequence). V shed 5 bases, J shed 6 bases, and the junction held 13 bases outside the gene matches. This CDR3 comprises 15 residues. The CDR3 here is CASSPRYGGGGEQYF. CDR3 DNA: TGTGCCAGCAGCCCCAGGTATGGAGGCGGGGGCGAGCAGTACTTC.

A word on this clone: This specimen includes other DNA sequences encoding the same CDR3. V usage is TRBV30 and J usage is TRBJ2-7; D is possibly TRBD1 (5 bases). Germline V lookup: CDR1 GTSNPN, CDR2 SVGIG (reference sequence). V shed 2 bases and J shed 2 bases, with 10 bases lying between them. The CDR3 runs 13 residues. The DNA for the CDR3 is TGTGCCTGGAGTCCCGGACAACCCTACGAGCAGTACTTC. Translation gives CAWSPGQPYEQYF.

The count of this clone is one. The V call is TRBV5-1, the J call TRBJ2-7; 11 bases map to TRBD2. Germline loops: CDR1 SGHRS, CDR2 YFSETQ. The CDR3 is 16 amino acids. The ends lost 4 bases at V and 6 bases at J; junction bases unmatched: 12. CDR3 amino acids: CASSLWGLAGGSEQYF. Written as DNA, the CDR3 is TGCGCCAGCAGCCTCTGGGGGTTAGCGGGAGGGAGCGAGCAGTACTTC.

This chain links TRBV28 with TRBJ2-3; D is uncertain. Trimming stripped 6 bases from V and 0 bases from J, with 13 bases between. This CDR3 is 15 amino acids long. Per germline, CDR1 MDHEN and CDR2 SYDVKM. DNA for the CDR3: TGTGCCAGCAGCCAAGAAGGTGGAAGCACAGATACGCAGTATTTT. Translation: CASSQEGGSTDTQYF.

The chain uses TRBV11-2 and TRBJ2-1; the match to TRBD2 covers 10 bases. Trimming at V came to 5 bases and at J to 5 bases, leaving 6 bases not matched to a gene. This CDR3 has 15 amino acids. CDR1 and CDR2 (germline): SGHAT, FQNNGV. The CDR3 coding sequence is TGTGCCAGCAGCCGTGGACTAGCGGCGAACAATGAGCAGTTCTTC. Amino acid sequence: CASSRGLAANNEQFF.

This chain joins TRBV5-1 and TRBJ2-7; TRBD2 agrees at 7 bases. Germline V CDR1 and CDR2: SGHRS, YFSETQ. CDR3 length equals 18 residues. V was pared by 3 bases and J by 4 bases, with 19 bases of the junction left unmatched. In DNA, the CDR3 is TGCGCCAGCAGCTCCGGGACCGGCCTGGGGAGGGCCACGTACGAGCAGTACTTC. Its translation is CASSSGTGLGRATYEQYF.

This clone was detected a few times. The same CDR3 arises from other DNA sequences in this sample as well. V and J are TRBV7-3 and TRBJ1-1; a weak D match, TRBD1 (5 bases). The CDR3 sequence is 13 residues long. CDR1 is SGHTA, CDR2 FQGTGA, per germline. V was clipped by 6 bases and J by 2 bases, with 10 bases between them. Written as DNA, the CDR3 is TGTGCCAGCAGTCTCGGACAAAACACTGAAGCTTTCTTT. Encoded protein: CASSLGQNTEAFF.

This chain connects TRBV18 to TRBJ2-7; a possible D gene is TRBD1 (6 bases). From germline, CDR1 is KGHSH and CDR2 LQKENI. The CDR3 contains 14 residues. Trimming stripped 5 bases from V and 0 bases from J, with 11 bases between. CDR3 in amino acids: CASSGPTGSYEQYF. Written as DNA, the CDR3 is TGTGCCAGCTCAGGACCGACAGGCTCCTACGAGCAGTACTTC. Variable domain in full (rest from reference TRBV18 and TRBJ2-7): NAGVMQNPRHLVRRRGQEARLRCSPMKGHSHVYWYRQLPEEGLKFMVYLQKENIIDESGMPKERFSAEFPKEGPSILRIQQVVRGDSAAYFCASSGPTGSYEQYFGPGTRLTVT.

The V call is TRBV18, the J call TRBJ2-7; a weak D match, TRBD2 (6 bases). There are 16 residues in the CDR3. The germline V gene has CDR1 KGHSH and CDR2 LQKENI. Trimming cost V 3 bases and J 5 bases, with 20 bases left between them. The CDR3 sequence is CASSPAFFREVHEQYF. In nucleotides, the CDR3 is TGTGCCAGCTCACCGGCTTTCTTCAGGGAGGTCCACGAGCAGTACTTC.

The chain combines TRBV6-5 with TRBJ2-5, with 9 bases lining up with TRBD2. The CDR3 runs 14 residues. Germline-derived CDR1 and CDR2 are MNHEY and SVGAGI. Trimming took 7 bases from V and 5 from J; bases not matched to a gene: 8. DNA of the CDR3: TGTGCCAGCAAAAGCGGGAGGAGGTGGGAGACCCAGTACTTC. As protein: CASKSGRRWETQYF.

The table lists this clone with a count of one. The sample holds other DNA sequences that translate to the same CDR3. The genes are TRBV20-1 and TRBJ2-2; D not certain. CDR3 length equals 11 residues. Trimming left V 2 bases short and J 5 bases short, with 3 bases between. Germline CDR1 DFQATT, CDR2 SNEGSKA (reference sequence). DNA of the CDR3: TGCAGTGCTAGATTAACCGGGGAGCTGTTTTTT. This codes for CSARLTGELFF.

The V and J genes are TRBV28 and TRBJ2-1, with 7 bases that match TRBD1. Germline V lookup: CDR1 MDHEN, CDR2 SYDVKM. This CDR3 is 13 amino acids long. The V gene end was trimmed by 5 bases and the J gene end by 5 bases; junction bases not matched to a gene: 3. The CDR3 reads CASSRDSHNEQFF. The CDR3 region has the DNA TGTGCCAGCAGTCGGGACAGCCACAATGAGCAGTTCTTC.

The chain has TRBV10-3 and TRBJ2-3, with TRBD2 identical over 11 bases. V lost 4 bases and J lost 4; bases outside the gene matches: 4. The CDR3 runs 15 residues. The germline V gene encodes CDR1 ENHRY and CDR2 SYGVKD. The CDR3 sequence is CAISGSGRVADTQYF. In nucleotides, the CDR3 is TGTGCCATCAGTGGTAGCGGGAGGGTGGCAGATACGCAGTATTTT.